This TCR beta chain was sequenced for a study of blood T cell repertoires in COVID-19. Across the study: PBMCs, B-cell-depleted T cells, or T cells provided the cDNA or gDNA that made up the material.

The authors' processing: Amplified reference gene primers provided the basis for estimating nucleated cell counts. The protocol was immunoSEQ multiplex PCR, while the TCRdb copy is restricted to in-frame clones and leaves out a portion. The V and J calls and the clone size are those of that table, but D and trimming were determined from the DNA. The sample contains a few hundred thousand clones, 80% to 90% of which appear only once. V gave up 7 bases and J gave up 6 bases, with 19 bases separating them. The CDR3 loop spans 15 amino acids. Germline lookup yields CDR1 SNHLY and CDR2 FYNNEI. V is TRBV2 and J is TRBJ2-1; TRBD2 might be the D (6 bases). The sequence was obtained from a man aged 25 to 45 with active or convalescent COVID-19. The source material was peripheral blood. The CDR3 DNA is TGTGCCAGCACCCCTACGGGACTCCTCCTCAATGAGCAGTTCTTC. Translation: CASTPTGLLLNEQFF.